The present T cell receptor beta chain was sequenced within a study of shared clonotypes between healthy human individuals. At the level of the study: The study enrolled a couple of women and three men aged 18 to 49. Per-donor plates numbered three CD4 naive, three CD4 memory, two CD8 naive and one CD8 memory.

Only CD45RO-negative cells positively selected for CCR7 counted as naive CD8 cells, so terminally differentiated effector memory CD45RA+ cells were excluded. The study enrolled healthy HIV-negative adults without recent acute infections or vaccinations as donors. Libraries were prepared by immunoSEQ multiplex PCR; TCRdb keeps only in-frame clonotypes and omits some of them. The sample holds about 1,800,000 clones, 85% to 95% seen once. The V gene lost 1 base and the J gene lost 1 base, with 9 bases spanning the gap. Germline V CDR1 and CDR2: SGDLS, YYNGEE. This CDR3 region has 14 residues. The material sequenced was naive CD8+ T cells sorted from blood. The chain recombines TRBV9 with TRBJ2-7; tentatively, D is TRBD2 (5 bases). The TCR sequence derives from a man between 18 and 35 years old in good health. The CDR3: CASSVFEGSYEQYF. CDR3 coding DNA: TGTGCCAGCAGCGTATTTGAGGGATCCTACGAGCAGTACTTC.